This TCR beta chain was profiled in a study of T cell responses to AZD1222 COVID-19 vaccine. Generated by immunoSEQ multiplex PCR, the TCRdb table keeps only in-frame clones and is missing some. This table holds 100,000 to 120,000 clones, 65% to 85% found once. There are a few counts of this clone. The antigen is undetermined. Regarding the study as a whole: Dominant CD4 TCR responses targeted spike regions 160-218 and 743-854.

The V gene end was trimmed by 2 bases and the J gene end by 1 base; junction bases not matched to a gene: 7. This CDR3 is 16 amino acids long. Germline CDR1 and CDR2: MNHEY and SVGAGI. This chain uses TRBV6-5 with TRBJ1-1, with 7 bases that match TRBD1. The receptor was isolated from an adult in good health. Sample: peripheral blood, taken on day 0 of AZD1222 vaccination. CDR3 residues: CASSYLRQGGNTEAFF. In DNA, the CDR3 is TGTGCCAGCAGTTACCTTCGACAGGGAGGGAACACTGAAGCTTTCTTT.